The 24 T cell receptor beta chains presented below share a single source sample, sequenced in a study of blood T cell repertoires in COVID-19. The repertoire was sequenced with immunoSEQ multiplex PCR; TCRdb's copy has only in-frame clones and lacks some. Of 150,000 to 200,000 clones listed, about nine tenths are singletons. The sequenced material came from PBMCs or T cells enriched from blood (not recorded which). Every receptor here comes from a woman under 30 who had recovered from COVID-19.

This sequence joins TRBV12-3 or TRBV12-4 and TRBJ1-2, with TRBD1 as a possible D gene (5 bases). Trimming took off 3 bases at V and 4 bases at J, with 9 bases between the two ends. The CDR3 totals 13 residues. CDR3 residues: CASSLGLFYGYTF. The CDR3 DNA follows: TGTGCCAGCAGTTTGGGACTCTTCTATGGCTACACCTTC.

J is TRBJ2-1 and V is TRBV3-1 (or the pseudogene TRBV3-2), with TRBD2 identical over 9 bases. This CDR3 has 15 residues. After removal of 3 bases from V and 5 bases from J, the junction contained 5 bases not matched to a gene. Germline values: CDR1 LGHDT, CDR2 YNNKEL (reference sequence). This CDR3 reads CASSHTAGGHNEQFF. Written as DNA, the CDR3 is TGTGCCAGCAGCCACACAGCGGGGGGACACAATGAGCAGTTCTTC.

The V gene is TRBV7-2, the J gene TRBJ2-1; 7 positions agree with TRBD1. The CDR3 runs to 15 residues. V gave up 6 bases and J gave up 0 bases; unmatched junction bases: 5. Germline V gives CDR1 SGHTA, CDR2 FQGNSA. The CDR3 nucleotides are TGTGCCAGCAGTTTCCAGGGGGTCTCCTACAATGAGCAGTTCTTC. Protein sequence: CASSFQGVSYNEQFF.

The J gene is TRBJ1-4, the V gene TRBV25-1; TRBD1 might be the D (6 bases). The CDR3 sequence is 15 residues long. V gave up 6 bases and J gave up 3 bases, with 14 bases separating them. Germline CDR1 reads MGHDK; CDR2 reads SYGVNS. The CDR3 loop reads CASSDTGLANEKLFF. The CDR3 region has the DNA TGTGCCAGCAGCGACACAGGGTTGGCTAATGAAAAACTGTTTTTT.

The CDR3 DNA reads TGTGCCAGCAGCCAAGAGGGAACTAGCGGGAGGCTCAACTCCTACGAGCAGTACTTC. This translates into CASSQEGTSGRLNSYEQYF. The rearrangement joins TRBV14 to TRBJ2-7; 12 bases are a match to TRBD2. With V trimmed by 0 bases and J by 0 bases, 9 bases remained unmatched. In germline, CDR1 is SGHDN, CDR2 FVKESK. This CDR3 contains 19 residues.

Only a few counts were recorded for this clone. The chain uses TRBV2 and TRBJ2-3; D perhaps matches TRBD2 (6 bases). The CDR3 totals 12 residues. V shed 10 bases and J shed 4 bases, with 12 bases lying between them. Per the germline V gene, CDR1 is SNHLY and CDR2 is FYNNEI. Written as DNA, the CDR3 is TGTGCCACCGAACTAGCCTCAGATACGCAGTATTTT. This encodes CATELASDTQYF.

To note about this clone: The identical CDR3 is also encoded by other nucleotide sequences in the sample. The CDR3 region is CASSLTSGPYNEQFF. Here the CDR3 DNA reads TGTGCCAGCAGCCTAACTAGCGGGCCTTACAATGAGCAGTTCTTC. The chain combines TRBV28 with TRBJ2-1, with 9 bases aligning to TRBD2. The CDR3 is 15 residues long. Per germline, CDR1 MDHEN and CDR2 SYDVKM. V shed 6 bases, J shed 4 bases, and the junction held 7 bases outside the gene matches.

The chain uses TRBV7-9 and TRBJ1-1; D may be TRBD1 (5 bases). Deletions cut 8 bases from V and 0 bases from J, with 13 bases between. Germline V gives CDR1 SEHNR, CDR2 FQNEAQ (reference sequence). The CDR3 totals 14 residues. The chain's CDR3 is CASVRVELNTEAFF. CDR3 nucleotide sequence: TGTGCCAGCGTCAGGGTGGAATTGAACACTGAAGCTTTCTTT. The full variable domain, with the rest looked up from reference TRBV7-9 and TRBJ1-1, is DTGVSQNPRHKITKRGQNVTFRCDPISEHNRLYWYRQTLGQGPEFLTYFQNEAQLEKSRLLSDRFSAERPKGSFSTLEIQRTEQGDSAMYLCASVRVELNTEAFFGQGTRLTVV.

The chain uses TRBV4-2 and TRBJ2-1; D is possibly TRBD1 (5 bases). Germline-derived CDR1 and CDR2 are LGHNA and YNFKEQ. The CDR3 consists of 17 residues. V was shortened by 4 bases and J by 0 bases, with 16 bases between the two germline ends. CDR3 bases: TGTGCCAGCAGCCCCGACTTAGGGGCGACCTCCTACAATGAGCAGTTCTTC. Its translation: CASSPDLGATSYNEQFF.

The gene calls are TRBV9 and TRBJ2-1, with TRBD1 matching over 7 bases. The CDR3 runs 18 residues. Germline CDR1 is SGDLS and CDR2 is YYNGEE. Trimming took 0 bases from V and 7 from J; bases not matched to a gene: 16. The chain's CDR3 is CASSVAPTGPSRGNEQFF. The CDR3 DNA is TGTGCCAGCAGCGTAGCTCCGACAGGGCCTTCTCGTGGGAATGAGCAGTTCTTC.

V usage is TRBV11-3 and J usage is TRBJ2-2; unclear D gene. CDR3 length equals 13 residues. From germline, CDR1 is SGHNT and CDR2 YENEEA. The V and J ends lost 1 base and 4 bases respectively, with 4 bases between them. CDR3 nucleotides: TGTGCCAGCAGCTTAGCTTCCACCGGGGAGCTGTTTTTT. It translates to CASSLASTGELFF.

The chain joins TRBV7-2 to TRBJ2-3; TRBD2 matches at 8 bases. The CDR3 length is 14 residues. Germline values: CDR1 SGHTA, CDR2 FQGNSA. The V gene end was trimmed by 3 bases and the J gene end by 1 base; junction bases not matched to a gene: 0. In nucleotides, the CDR3 is TGTGCCAGCAGCTTCGGGGGGGGCACAGATACGCAGTATTTT. Amino acids: CASSFGGGTDTQYF.

The V call is TRBV19, the J call TRBJ1-4; 9 bases are a match to TRBD1. V shed 4 bases, J shed 6 bases, and the junction held 9 bases outside the gene matches. The CDR3 spans 16 residues. Looked up from germline, CDR1 is LNHDA and CDR2 is SQIVND (reference sequence). CDR3 sequence reads: CASSRPLGQGHEKLFF. For the CDR3, the DNA is TGTGCCAGTAGTAGACCGTTGGGACAGGGACATGAAAAACTGTTTTTT.

The gene calls are TRBV11-3 and TRBJ1-6, with D possibly TRBD1 on 5 matching bases. The CDR3 runs to 13 residues. V gave up 6 bases and J gave up 8 bases, with 11 bases separating them. Germline V gene sequence: CDR1 SGHNT, CDR2 YENEEA. CDR3 nucleotides: TGTGCCAGCAGTGTTGGAGGGGATTCACCCCTCCACTTT. It translates to CASSVGGDSPLHF.

CDR3 in amino acids: CASSAQRGGVGNQPQHF. Here the CDR3 DNA reads TGTGCCAGCAGCGCTCAGAGAGGGGGCGTGGGCAATCAGCCCCAGCATTTT. V usage is TRBV7-8 and J usage is TRBJ1-5, with 7 bases aligning to TRBD1. V was clipped by 5 bases and J by 2 bases; unmatched bases: 12. Germline V gene sequence: CDR1 SGHVS, CDR2 FQNEAQ. This CDR3 has 17 residues.

In DNA form, the CDR3 reads TGTGCCATCAGTGAAACGGGAAATACGGGGACTGAAGCTTTCTTT. Its translation: CAISETGNTGTEAFF. The chain recombines TRBV10-3 with TRBJ1-1; D gene unclear. The length of the CDR3 is 15 residues. Germline V gives CDR1 ENHRY, CDR2 SYGVKD. V shed 3 bases and J shed 5 bases, with 16 bases lying between them.

The gene calls are TRBV7-9 and TRBJ2-3; 8 bases fit TRBD1. Germline CDR1 is SEHNR and CDR2 is FQNEAQ (reference sequence). With 4 bases clipped from V and 2 bases from J, the junction kept 8 bases outside the gene matches. The CDR3 is made up of 16 amino acids. The CDR3 DNA sequence: TGTGCCAGCAGCTATCTTGGACAGGGCCCCACAGATACGCAGTATTTT. This sequence encodes CASSYLGQGPTDTQYF. Drawing the rest from reference TRBV7-9 and TRBJ2-3, the complete variable domain is DTGVSQNPRHKITKRGQNVTFRCDPISEHNRLYWYRQTLGQGPEFLTYFQNEAQLEKSRLLSDRFSAERPKGSFSTLEIQRTEQGDSAMYLCASSYLGQGPTDTQYFGPGTRLTVL.

The V gene is TRBV9, the J gene TRBJ1-1; TRBD1 matches at 11 bases. Looked up from germline, CDR1 is SGDLS and CDR2 is YYNGEE. The CDR3 runs to 13 residues. The ends lost 5 bases at V and 4 bases at J; junction bases unmatched: 1. The CDR3 protein is CASSGTGGTEAFF. The CDR3 nucleotides are TGTGCCAGCAGTGGGACAGGGGGCACTGAAGCTTTCTTT.

Written as DNA, the CDR3 is TGTGCCAGCAGTATCAGACAGGGACGGGCTTTCTTT. Residues: CASSIRQGRAFF. The J gene is TRBJ1-1, the V gene TRBV28; 7 bases agree with TRBD1. CDR1 and CDR2 from the germline V gene are MDHEN and SYDVKM. CDR3 length: 12 amino acids. J was trimmed by 11 bases and V by 5 bases; bases with no gene match: 8.

The chain combines TRBV28 with TRBJ1-5; D is possibly TRBD1 (6 bases). The CDR3 sequence is 15 residues long. V was clipped by 7 bases and J by 2 bases, with 15 bases between them. The germline gives CDR1 MDHEN, CDR2 SYDVKM. The CDR3 here is CASIQQGSGNQPQHF. As DNA, the CDR3 is TGTGCCAGCATACAACAGGGAAGTGGCAATCAGCCCCAGCATTTT.

This chain joins TRBV7-2 and TRBJ2-2; 11 positions match TRBD1. Trimming cost V 4 bases and J 5 bases; bases outside gene matches: 3. CDR3 size: 15 residues. Germline V lookup: CDR1 SGHTA, CDR2 FQGNSA. The CDR3 spells CASSWDRGLTGELFF. Written as DNA, the CDR3 is TGTGCCAGCAGCTGGGACAGGGGGTTAACCGGGGAGCTGTTTTTT.

This chain joins TRBV28 and TRBJ1-2, with 9 bases matching TRBD1. This CDR3 is 16 amino acids long. The junction had 11 bases not matched to a gene; V was cut back by 3 bases and J by 6 bases. Germline CDR1 and CDR2: MDHEN and SYDVKM. The CDR3 loop is CASSFEGDRVFNGYTF. In nucleotides, the CDR3 is TGTGCCAGCAGTTTTGAGGGGGACAGGGTATTCAATGGCTACACCTTC.

This rearrangement joins TRBV28 to TRBJ1-5; maybe TRBD1 (6 bases). Germline assignment: CDR1 MDHEN and CDR2 SYDVKM. Trimming took 6 bases from V and 4 from J, leaving 13 bases between them. The CDR3 spans 14 residues. CDR3 sequence (DNA): TGTGCCAGCAGCCAAAACAGGGTAAATCAGCCCCAGCATTTT. This gives the protein CASSQNRVNQPQHF.

V and J are TRBV9 and TRBJ2-7; 10 bases align to TRBD1. The CDR3 loop spans 15 amino acids. V lost 0 bases and J lost 5; bases outside the gene matches: 5. Germline lookup yields CDR1 SGDLS and CDR2 YYNGEE. In DNA form, the CDR3 reads TGTGCCAGCAGCGTAGATGGGACAGGGGAGAACGAGCAGTACTTC. This encodes CASSVDGTGENEQYF.